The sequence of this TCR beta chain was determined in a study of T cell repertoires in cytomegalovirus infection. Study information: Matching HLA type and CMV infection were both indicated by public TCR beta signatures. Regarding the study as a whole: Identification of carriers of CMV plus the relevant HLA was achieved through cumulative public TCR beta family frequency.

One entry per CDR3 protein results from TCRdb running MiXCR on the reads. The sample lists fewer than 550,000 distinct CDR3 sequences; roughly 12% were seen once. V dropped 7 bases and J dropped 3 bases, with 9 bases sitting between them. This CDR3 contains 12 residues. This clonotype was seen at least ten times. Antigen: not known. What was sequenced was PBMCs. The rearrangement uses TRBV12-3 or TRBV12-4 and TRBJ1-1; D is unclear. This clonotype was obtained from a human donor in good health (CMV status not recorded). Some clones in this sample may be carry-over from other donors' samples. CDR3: CASTSPDTEAFF. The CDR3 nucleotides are TGTGCCAGCACCTCACCGGACACTGAAGCTTTCTTT.